These 20 T cell receptor beta chains came from one sample sequenced in a study of cytomegalovirus exposure and HLA in healthy donors. With 60 Vbeta and 13 Jbeta primers, the PCR was carried out. Some clones are missing from TCRdb's copy, which holds only in-frame ones; the method was immunoSEQ multiplex PCR. The sample yields 150,000 to 200,000 clones, about 75% seen once. The specimen sequenced was PBMCs. Receptor source: a woman aged 45-59 years in good health and CMV-seropositive.

This clone was observed a few times. The chain joins TRBV7-2 to TRBJ1-4; 10 nucleotides align to TRBD1. CDR3 size: 15 residues. Trimming cost V 5 bases and J 8 bases; bases outside gene matches: 8. In germline, CDR1 is SGHTA, CDR2 FQGNSA. The CDR3 region is CASSKRQGAREKLFF. The CDR3 coding sequence is TGTGCCAGCAGCAAAAGACAGGGGGCGCGCGAAAAACTGTTTTTT.

About this clone itself: Other nucleotide sequences in the sample specify the same CDR3. The chain is built from TRBV9 and TRBJ2-2; no clear D gene. Germline CDR1 and CDR2: SGDLS and YYNGEE. V was clipped by 0 bases and J by 5 bases, with 5 bases between them. The CDR3 has 13 amino acids. CDR3 region: CASSVVRTGELFF. The CDR3, as DNA: TGTGCCAGCAGCGTAGTGAGAACCGGGGAGCTGTTTTTT.

The rearrangement links TRBV5-1 to TRBJ1-1; D may be TRBD1 (5 bases). Deletions cut 3 bases from V and 5 bases from J, with 14 bases between. Germline V gives CDR1 SGHRS, CDR2 YFSETQ. The CDR3 length is 14 residues. The CDR3 DNA follows: TGCGCCAGCAGCTGGGGGGGTGGGGGAACTGAAGCTTTCTTT. Translation: CASSWGGGGTEAFF.

The chain uses TRBV18 and TRBJ1-1; D unresolved. The CDR3 totals 12 residues. Per germline, CDR1 KGHSH and CDR2 LQKENI. The V end lost 2 bases, the J end lost 11 bases, and 12 bases lay between the germline ends. The CDR3 loop is CASSPLAEKAFF. The CDR3 nucleotides are TGTGCCAGCTCACCATTGGCGGAGAAGGCTTTCTTT. The whole variable domain, remainder taken from reference TRBV18 and TRBJ1-1, is NAGVMQNPRHLVRRRGQEARLRCSPMKGHSHVYWYRQLPEEGLKFMVYLQKENIIDESGMPKERFSAEFPKEGPSILRIQQVVRGDSAAYFCASSPLAEKAFFGQGTRLTVV.

This chain joins TRBV9 and TRBJ2-3; D remains ambiguous. V was clipped by 0 bases and J by 5 bases, with 19 bases between them. The CDR3 covers 17 residues. Germline CDR1 and CDR2: SGDLS and YYNGEE. The CDR3 sequence is CASSVDGRAAQVDTQYF. CDR3 DNA: TGTGCCAGCAGCGTAGACGGCCGCGCCGCCCAGGTAGATACGCAGTATTTT.

The chain couples TRBV5-6 to TRBJ2-2; TRBD2 agrees at 10 bases. CDR3 size: 16 residues. V lost 5 bases to trimming and J lost 4 bases; unmatched junction nucleotides: 8. Germline CDR1 reads SGHDT; CDR2 reads YYEEEE. The CDR3 DNA follows: TGTGCCAGCAGTTCGGGACTAGCGAAGTCCACCGGGGAGCTGTTTTTT. This sequence encodes CASSSGLAKSTGELFF.

This rearrangement joins TRBV2 to TRBJ1-6; D is ambiguous. Trimming pared 5 bases from V and 7 bases from J, leaving 12 bases between. CDR1 SNHLY and CDR2 FYNNEI come from the germline V gene. This CDR3 has 14 residues. In nucleotides, the CDR3 is TGTGCCAGCAGTCCTCCCTCGGGAAATTCACCCCTCCACTTT. Its protein product is CASSPPSGNSPLHF.

This clone was found a few times. The rearrangement links TRBV7-2 to TRBJ1-2; 11 bases line up with TRBD1. The ends lost 4 bases at V and 5 bases at J; junction bases unmatched: 6. Germline values: CDR1 SGHTA, CDR2 FQGNSA. The CDR3 consists of 15 residues. CDR3 nucleotide sequence: TGTGCCAGCAGCTATGGACAGGGGGCTCGGTATGGCTACACCTTC. Translation: CASSYGQGARYGYTF.

The table lists this clone with a few counts. This chain uses TRBV7-2 with TRBJ1-1; 7 bases match TRBD1. Trimming at V came to 4 bases and at J to 3 bases, leaving 5 bases not matched to a gene. The CDR3 consists of 14 residues. CDR1 SGHTA and CDR2 FQGNSA come from the germline V gene. CDR3 in amino acids: CASSSQGFDTEAFF. DNA for the CDR3: TGTGCCAGCAGCTCACAGGGGTTCGACACTGAAGCTTTCTTT.

The chain has TRBV19 and TRBJ1-5; a weak D match, TRBD1 (5 bases). Germline CDR1 LNHDA, CDR2 SQIVND (reference sequence). The CDR3 is made up of 16 amino acids. With 2 bases removed from V and 0 bases from J, the gap between germline ends came to 11 bases. CDR3 DNA: TGTGCCAGTAGTATAACAGGTCCTCCTAGCAATCAGCCCCAGCATTTT. This encodes CASSITGPPSNQPQHF.

The gene calls are TRBV28 and TRBJ2-5; D is undetermined. Germline-derived CDR1 and CDR2 are MDHEN and SYDVKM. The CDR3 runs to 13 residues. Trimming took off 7 bases at V and 0 bases at J, with 9 bases between the two ends. The CDR3 DNA sequence: TGTGCCAGCAACGGTCCATACCAAGAGACCCAGTACTTC. Translated, it gives CASNGPYQETQYF.

The sample holds many counts of this clone. The chain recombines TRBV7-9 with TRBJ2-1; TRBD2 is a possible D gene (5 bases). Per the germline V gene, CDR1 is SEHNR and CDR2 is FQNEAQ (reference sequence). The CDR3 is 12 amino acids. Trimming removed 7 bases at V and 6 bases at J, with 10 bases between. The CDR3 DNA reads as TGTGCCAGCATAGGGAGCGGCAATGAGCAGTTCTTC. Its translation: CASIGSGNEQFF.

This clone was recorded only once. The genes are TRBV28 and TRBJ1-1; D not resolved. The CDR3 length is 14 residues. CDR1 and CDR2 (germline): MDHEN, SYDVKM. V was clipped by 7 bases and J by 1 base, with 13 bases between them. The CDR3 DNA is TGTGCCAGCACCTTAGGTAGCTCGAACACTGAAGCTTTCTTT. It translates to CASTLGSSNTEAFF.

The chain employs TRBV5-5 and TRBJ2-7, with D possibly matching TRBD1 (5 bases). Trimming pared 4 bases from V and 2 bases from J, leaving 19 bases between. There are 16 residues in the CDR3. Germline V gene data show CDR1 as SGHKS and CDR2 as YYEKEE (reference sequence). The CDR3: CASSVDSFKPTYEQYF. DNA of the CDR3: TGTGCCAGCAGCGTCGACAGCTTCAAGCCCACCTACGAGCAGTACTTC.

The chain has TRBV7-2 and TRBJ2-3; a possible D gene is TRBD2 (7 bases). This CDR3 has 16 amino acids. Between the trimmed V and J ends, which lost 5 bases and 2 bases, there was a span of 17 bases. Germline V lookup: CDR1 SGHTA, CDR2 FQGNSA. CDR3 coding DNA: TGTGCCAGCAGCATACAGGGCGGGGGCTTCACAGATACGCAGTATTTT. Protein product: CASSIQGGGFTDTQYF.

The V call is TRBV18, the J call TRBJ1-4, with 7 bases aligning to TRBD1. Germline CDR1 and CDR2: KGHSH and LQKENI. V gave up 3 bases and J gave up 11 bases; unmatched junction bases: 6. The CDR3 is 13 residues long. The CDR3 loop reads CASSPGDRAKLFF. The CDR3 DNA is TGTGCCAGCTCACCTGGAGACAGGGCTAAACTGTTTTTT.

This clone appeared a few times. The chain has TRBV10-3 and TRBJ2-5; 9 nucleotides line up with TRBD1. From germline, CDR1 is ENHRY and CDR2 SYGVKD. The CDR3 spans 14 residues. The V segment lost 7 bases and the J segment 5 bases; nucleotides outside the gene matches: 8. DNA of the CDR3: TGTGCCATCATGGGAGACAGGGGGACGGAGACCCAGTACTTC. This codes for CAIMGDRGTETQYF.

The rearrangement joins TRBV7-2 to TRBJ2-7; 7 nucleotides align to TRBD1. This CDR3 region has 14 residues. Germline V gene lookup returns CDR1 SGHTA and CDR2 FQGNSA. The V and J ends lost 4 bases and 2 bases, in that order; junction bases with no gene match: 5. This CDR3 reads CASSSWTGTYEQYF. The DNA for the CDR3 is TGTGCCAGCAGCTCTTGGACAGGTACCTACGAGCAGTACTTC.

As to this clone: The same CDR3 is also encoded by other DNA sequences in this sample. The V call is TRBV4-1, the J call TRBJ2-5; 11 bases fit TRBD2. V trimming: 1 base; J trimming: 1 base; junction bases outside the gene matches: 2. Germline V CDR1 and CDR2: MGHRA, YSYEKL. The CDR3 loop spans 16 amino acids. The CDR3 protein is CASSQGLAGGQETQYF. CDR3 bases: TGCGCCAGCAGCCAAGGGCTAGCGGGGGGCCAAGAGACCCAGTACTTC.

Worth noting for this clone: Other DNA sequences of this sample code for an identical CDR3. The chain has TRBV19 and TRBJ2-3; 7 bases line up with TRBD2. The CDR3 extends over 14 amino acids. CDR1 is LNHDA and CDR2 is SQIVND in the germline V gene (reference sequence). V was clipped by 1 base and J by 3 bases; unmatched bases: 1. The CDR3 protein is CASSIGGGTDTQYF. DNA for the CDR3: TGTGCCAGTAGTATAGGGGGGGGAACAGATACGCAGTATTTT.